This entry lists 14 T cell receptor beta chains sequenced from one sample in a study of shared clonotypes between healthy human individuals. In the naive CD8 group, cells lacked CD45RO and were positively selected for CCR7, so terminally differentiated effector memory CD45RA+ cells were left out. TCRdb's copy holds only in-frame clones and misses some; the assay was immunoSEQ multiplex PCR. The sample consists of around 2,000,000 clones, approximately 95% of them appearing once. The sample comprised naive CD8+ T cells sorted from blood. Every receptor here comes from a man younger than 35 in good health.

The V and J genes are TRBV5-4 and TRBJ2-2; perhaps TRBD1 as D (5 bases). Germline V gene sequence: CDR1 SGHNT, CDR2 YYREEE (reference sequence). The CDR3 is made up of 16 amino acids. V was clipped by 0 bases and J by 0 bases, with 9 bases between them. The CDR3 DNA reads TGTGCCAGCAGCTTGGTACCAGGGTCGAACACCGGGGAGCTGTTTTTT. This codes for CASSLVPGSNTGELFF.

This chain links TRBV4-3 with TRBJ1-2; D is undetermined. V shed 1 base and J shed 0 bases, with 6 bases lying between them. The germline V gene encodes CDR1 LGHNA and CDR2 YSLEER. The CDR3 totals 14 residues. The CDR3 loop is CASSQVSANYGYTF. The CDR3 DNA sequence: TGCGCCAGCAGCCAAGTCAGTGCTAACTATGGCTACACCTTC.

This clone came up once. The chain joins TRBV4-1 to TRBJ2-1; 8 bases map to TRBD1. V dropped 4 bases and J dropped 4; count of bases not matched to a gene: 6. CDR3 length: 15 amino acids. Germline V CDR1 and CDR2: MGHRA, YSYEKL. The DNA for the CDR3 is TGCGCCAGCAGCCCCCGGGACAGGCAGTACAATGAGCAGTTCTTC. It translates to CASSPRDRQYNEQFF.

This clone was found once. V usage is TRBV4-2 and J usage is TRBJ2-1; no clear D gene. Trimming cost V 4 bases and J 6 bases, with 10 bases left between them. Germline loops: CDR1 LGHNA, CDR2 YNFKEQ. The CDR3 runs 13 residues. The CDR3 region is CASSLLLGNEQFF. As DNA, the CDR3 is TGTGCCAGCAGCCTACTCTTGGGCAATGAGCAGTTCTTC.

The chain couples TRBV7-3 to TRBJ2-2, with D unclear. The CDR3 runs 10 residues. CDR1 SGHTA and CDR2 FQGTGA come from the germline V gene. V shed 3 bases and J shed 14 bases, with 7 bases lying between them. CDR3 nucleotide sequence: TGTGCCAGCAGCTTCGGAAATCTGTTTTTT. Its protein is CASSFGNLFF.

This clone showed up just once. V is TRBV5-5 and J is TRBJ2-7; D not resolved. Germline assignment: CDR1 SGHKS and CDR2 YYEKEE (reference sequence). This CDR3 contains 14 residues. Trimming left V 2 bases short and J 3 bases short, with 12 bases between. The CDR3 is CASSLQPRVYEQYF. The CDR3 DNA follows: TGTGCCAGCAGCTTACAACCTAGGGTCTACGAGCAGTACTTC. Filled out from reference TRBV5-5 and TRBJ2-7, the complete variable domain reads DAGVTQSPTHLIKTRGQQVTLRCSPISGHKSVSWYQQVLGQGPQFIFQYYEKEERGRGNFPDRFSARQFPNYSSELNVNALLLGDSALYLCASSLQPRVYEQYFGPGTRLTVT.

The chain combines TRBV29-1 with TRBJ2-1; no clear D. V was cut by 8 bases and J by 3 bases, with 8 bases left in between. The CDR3 runs 11 residues. Germline loops: CDR1 SQVTM, CDR2 ANQGSEA. The CDR3 here is CSPRIYNEQFF. CDR3 sequence (DNA): TGCAGCCCTAGGATCTACAATGAGCAGTTCTTC.

The genes are TRBV11-2 and TRBJ2-1; 9 bases line up with TRBD2. The CDR3 is 15 residues long. The V gene end was trimmed by 6 bases and the J gene end by 7 bases; junction bases not matched to a gene: 10. CDR1 and CDR2 (germline): SGHAT, FQNNGV. The CDR3, as DNA: TGTGCCAGCAGTTCCTTAGCGGGAGCTGTGAATGAGCAGTTCTTC. It is translated as CASSSLAGAVNEQFF.

V gene TRBV4-3 combines with J gene TRBJ1-1; TRBD1 is a possible D gene (5 bases). V was pared by 0 bases and J by 1 base, with 9 bases between. The CDR3 runs 15 residues. Germline assignment: CDR1 LGHNA and CDR2 YSLEER. The CDR3 region is CASSQDGHENTEAFF. The CDR3 DNA sequence: TGCGCCAGCAGCCAAGACGGACATGAGAACACTGAAGCTTTCTTT.

The rearrangement uses TRBV6-1 and TRBJ2-3, with 11 positions matching TRBD1. The CDR3 consists of 15 residues. In germline, CDR1 is MNHNS, CDR2 SASEGT. J gave up 5 bases and V 6 bases, and 7 bases lay outside the gene matches. The CDR3 coding sequence is TGTGCCAGCAGGATGGACAGGGGGCTGAAAGATACGCAGTATTTT. This encodes CASRMDRGLKDTQYF.

The rearrangement joins TRBV7-2 to TRBJ2-7; tentatively, D is TRBD1 (5 bases). There are 16 residues in the CDR3. Germline CDR1 reads SGHTA; CDR2 reads FQGNSA. The germline V and J ends were trimmed by 0 bases and 0 bases, with 12 bases remaining between them. The CDR3 region has the DNA TGTGCCAGCAGCTTAGCTTCCGAGACAGCCTCCTACGAGCAGTACTTC. Its protein product is CASSLASETASYEQYF.

This chain uses TRBV19 with TRBJ1-6; D call uncertain. V lost 8 bases to trimming and J lost 10 bases, with 6 bases between them. CDR1 and CDR2 from the germline V gene are LNHDA and SQIVND (reference sequence). This CDR3 has 10 residues. The CDR3 region is CASGGSPLHF. For the CDR3, the DNA is TGTGCCAGTGGTGGATCACCCCTCCACTTT.

This chain connects TRBV2 to TRBJ2-7, with TRBD1 identical over 8 bases. Losses at the gene ends were 7 bases for V and 2 bases for J; bases not matched to a gene: 13. Germline assignment: CDR1 SNHLY and CDR2 FYNNEI. The CDR3 runs 16 residues. CDR3 sequence reads: CASNLFTDRAPYEQYF. The CDR3, as DNA: TGTGCCAGCAACTTATTTACGGACAGGGCGCCCTACGAGCAGTACTTC. The variable domain in full, with the rest retrieved from reference TRBV2 and TRBJ2-7, is EPEVTQTPSHQVTQMGQEVILRCVPISNHLYFYWYRQILGQKVEFLVSFYNNEISEKSEIFDDQFSVERPDGSNFTLKIRSTKLEDSAMYFCASNLFTDRAPYEQYFGPGTRLTVT.

The chain employs TRBV19 and TRBJ1-2, with a tentative D call TRBD1 (5 bases). CDR3 size: 13 residues. From germline, CDR1 is LNHDA and CDR2 SQIVND (reference sequence). V shed 5 bases and J shed 5 bases, with 12 bases lying between them. The CDR3 nucleotides read TGTGCCAGTAGTCCTATGGGGGGATATGGCTACACCTTC. Its translation is CASSPMGGYGYTF.